A selection of T cell receptor beta chains follows, all from one sample in a study of T-cell memory formation after mild COVID-19. TCRdb itself ran the 5' RACE reads through MiXCR, one entry per CDR3 protein. This table holds under 400,000 distinct CDR3 sequences, around 28% found once. The sequencing sample was made of PBMCs or a T cell subset sorted from them (not recorded which). All receptors come from an adult woman who had mild COVID-19 (a few samples of this study predate the infection). Cell type and time point are not known. The CDR3 runs from the conserved cysteine through the conserved F or W. The D gene is left open where the match is weak. Expanded clones get a size class; other rows say once, few or many, or leave the size out.

J,D,size,V,DNA,CDR3
TRBJ2-3,NA,NA,TRBV15,TGTGCCACCAGCAGAGACAGGGGAATCACAGATACGCAGTATTTT,CATSRDRGITDTQYF
TRBJ1-2,NA,NA,TRBV4-3,TGCGCCAGCAGCCGACTGGGGACGTCTTATGGCTACACCTTC,CASSRLGTSYGYTF
TRBJ2-1,NA,NA,TRBV4-2,TGTGCCAGCAGCCCAGTCGGCGTATCCTACAATGAGCAGTTCTTC,CASSPVGVSYNEQFF
TRBJ2-2,NA,few,TRBV5-6,TGTGCCAGCAGCTGGGGGGACAGCGGGGAGCTGTTTTTT,CASSWGDSGELFF
TRBJ2-3,TRBD2,few,TRBV12-3/TRBV12-4,TGTGCCAGCAGCCCCTCCCTCCGACTAGCGGGCACAGATACGCAGTATTTT,CASSPSLRLAGTDTQYF
TRBJ2-7,TRBD1,few,TRBV7-9,TGTGCCAGCAGTTCCCGACAGGGACCAACCTACGAGCAGTACTTC,CASSSRQGPTYEQYF
TRBJ1-1,NA,NA,TRBV7-2,TGTGCCAGCAGCTTAGGGGGACCGGGGAACACTGAAGCTTTCTTT,CASSLGGPGNTEAFF
TRBJ2-1,NA,few,TRBV29-1,TGCAGCGTTGTTAGCCCCGAGAGCTCCTACAATGAGCAGTTCTTC,CSVVSPESSYNEQFF
TRBJ2-1,TRBD2,NA,TRBV12-3/TRBV12-4,TGTGCCAGCAGTCCGGTGGTAGCGGGAGTCAATGAGCAGTTCTTC,CASSPVVAGVNEQFF
TRBJ2-3,NA,few,TRBV5-6,TGTGCCAGCAGGGGATATCTAAGCACAGATACGCAGTATTTT,CASRGYLSTDTQYF
TRBJ2-7,NA,few,TRBV29-1,TGCAGCGTTGAAGTGTCGGGAAAAGGCTTCTACGAGCAGTACTTC,CSVEVSGKGFYEQYF
TRBJ2-7,NA,NA,TRBV20-1,TGCAGTGCTCCGAAAACAGGGCTCCACGAGCAGTACTTC,CSAPKTGLHEQYF
TRBJ2-3,NA,few,TRBV12-3/TRBV12-4,TGTGCCAGCAGCCCCCCCCAGGGGTACACAGATACGCAGTATTTT,CASSPPQGYTDTQYF
TRBJ2-3,TRBD1,NA,TRBV2,TGTGCCAGCTGGGGACAGGGTTCAGATACGCAGTATTTT,CASWGQGSDTQYF
TRBJ2-7,TRBD1,few,TRBV7-9,TGTGCCAGCAGTTACGACAGGGGGGCCTACGAGCAGTACTTC,CASSYDRGAYEQYF
TRBJ2-7,TRBD2,NA,TRBV20-1,TGCAGTGCCCACTTTTTCGAGGGAGGGTTATTCGAGCAGTACTTC,CSAHFFEGGLFEQYF
TRBJ1-2,NA,NA,TRBV27,TGTGCCAGCAGTTTAGCCACAGGGTTACAGGATGGCTACACCTTC,CASSLATGLQDGYTF
TRBJ2-1,TRBD2,NA,TRBV7-3,TGTGCCAGCAGCTTAGGGCTAGCGGGAGGGGGTGAGCAGTTCTTC,CASSLGLAGGGEQFF
TRBJ2-5,NA,NA,TRBV29-1,TGCAGCGTTGAAGATCCGGCCCAGGAAGAGACCCAGTACTTC,CSVEDPAQEETQYF
TRBJ1-2,TRBD1,few,TRBV28,TGTGCCACCGACCGAGGGGGCATCTACACCTTC,CATDRGGIYTF
TRBJ1-1,NA,NA,TRBV5-4,TGTGCCAGCAGCTTCGAGTCACAGGTGAACACTGAAGCTTTCTTT,CASSFESQVNTEAFF
TRBJ2-7,NA,NA,TRBV3-1,TGTGCCAGCAGCCAAGTTGTTAGCGGCTACGAGCAGTACTTC,CASSQVVSGYEQYF
TRBJ1-2,NA,few,TRBV27,TGTGCCAGCAGTTTATCGCAGGCCTTCCGAAACTATGGCTACACCTTC,CASSLSQAFRNYGYTF
TRBJ2-3,NA,NA,TRBV20-1,TGCAGTGCTAGATACGGCCGGGCGGGGACAGATACGCAGTATTTT,CSARYGRAGTDTQYF
TRBJ1-5,NA,NA,TRBV30,TGTGCCTGGAGTGTGGGGCGGAATAGCAATCAGCCCCAGCATTTT,CAWSVGRNSNQPQHF
TRBJ2-3,TRBD2,NA,TRBV9,TGTGCCAGCAGCGTAGGGCTAGCGGGAGTCACAGATACGCAGTATTTT,CASSVGLAGVTDTQYF
TRBJ2-7,NA,few,TRBV18,TGTGCCAGCTCACCAGCCGCTCTCTCCTACGAGCAGTACTTC,CASSPAALSYEQYF